The clone carrying this T cell receptor beta chain came up many times. The antigen is not known. The data originate from a study of blood T cells in healthy people across ages. The CDR3 covers 13 residues. Trimming removed 2 bases at V and 1 base at J, with 9 bases between. CDR1 is DFQATT and CDR2 is SNEGSKA in the germline V gene (reference sequence). A second PCR of 7 to 11 cycles used a sample-barcoded 5' primer and a J-beta primer mix. Every cDNA molecule carried a tag from a template-switch adaptor bearing 12 random nucleotides. TCRdb fed the 5' RACE reads into MiXCR, producing one record per CDR3 protein. This sample has about 840,000 distinct CDR3 sequences, with 29% found just once. Regarding the study as a whole: Roughly linear declines in TCR beta diversity per million T cells occurred with age.

The same sample was also studied in work on T cells of mothers and their children.

The receptor was derived from a woman in her 40s in good health. The chain is built from TRBV20-1 and TRBJ2-7, with D unresolved. Sequenced material: blood. CDR3 protein: CSARSKTSYEQYF. CDR3 nucleotide sequence: TGCAGTGCTAGATCCAAAACATCCTACGAGCAGTACTTC.